The 13 T cell receptor beta chains in this list originate from one sample, sequenced in a study of cytotoxic CD8 clonotypes in ibrutinib-treated CLL (dated by TCRdb to the early 2020s). The library was produced with the immunoSEQ multiplex PCR assay. Here the immuneACCESS table is served through TCRdb, limited to in-frame sequences with V and J called. Missing clones are a known gap in these copies; in checked studies unresolved V genes cover under half, and the rest lacks a known reason. The sample table holds more than 140,000 clones, of which approximately 80% were seen once. About 29% of the sample rests with the top ten. The time point label, as the study defines it: eleven to twelve months on ibrutinib. Sample: PBMCs, taken after 12 months of ibrutinib treatment. These receptors were taken from a human donor with chronic lymphocytic leukemia.

This rearrangement joins TRBV10-3 to TRBJ2-1, with D possibly TRBD2 on 7 matching bases. Trimming stripped 0 bases from V and 3 bases from J, with 15 bases between. Per the germline V gene, CDR1 is ENHRY and CDR2 is SYGVKD. The CDR3 totals 17 residues. The CDR3 DNA reads as TGTGCCATCAGTGAGTCGCGGGGCGGGGGCCTCTACAATGAGCAGTTCTTC. It codes for CAISESRGGGLYNEQFF.

The chain joins TRBV6-1 to TRBJ1-2, with D tentatively TRBD1 (5 bases). The V gene lost 4 bases and the J gene lost 4 bases, with 16 bases spanning the gap. The CDR3 is 15 residues long. The germline V gene has CDR1 MNHNS and CDR2 SASEGT. The CDR3 bases are TGTGCCAGCAGTGCGGACTTTCAGGGCTTCTATGGCTACACCTTC. It encodes CASSADFQGFYGYTF.

V and J are TRBV19 and TRBJ1-4; D may be TRBD1 (5 bases). CDR1 and CDR2 from the germline V gene are LNHDA and SQIVND (reference sequence). Deletions cut 5 bases from V and 0 bases from J, with 13 bases between. This CDR3 has 16 amino acids. Written as DNA, the CDR3 is TGTGCCAGTAGTGTTGGGGGACTCGCAACTAATGAAAAACTGTTTTTT. It yields the protein CASSVGGLATNEKLFF.

The rearrangement uses TRBV14 and TRBJ2-1, with 8 nucleotides matching TRBD2. The CDR3 is made up of 17 amino acids. The junction had 7 bases not matched to a gene; V was cut back by 0 bases and J by 3 bases. Germline CDR1 SGHDN, CDR2 FVKESK. CDR3 in amino acids: CASSQDLAGGDYNEQFF. The CDR3 DNA is TGTGCCAGCAGCCAAGACCTAGCGGGTGGTGACTACAATGAGCAGTTCTTC.

This clone was seen just once. V usage is TRBV2 and J usage is TRBJ2-5; unclear D gene. Germline CDR1 and CDR2: SNHLY and FYNNEI. The CDR3 has 13 amino acids. V was pared by 8 bases and J by 0 bases, with 10 bases between. Here the CDR3 reads CASSSTNQETQYF. DNA for the CDR3: TGTGCCAGCTCCTCCACCAACCAAGAGACCCAGTACTTC.

The CDR3 DNA reads TGCGCCAGCAGCACGCCGTTTGACCCTCCCTCCTACGAGCAGTACTTC. Translating gives CASSTPFDPPSYEQYF. The rearrangement links TRBV5-1 to TRBJ2-7; D is uncertain. Trimming stripped 4 bases from V and 0 bases from J, with 17 bases between. CDR3 length: 16 amino acids. The V gene's germline CDR1 is SGHRS and CDR2 YFSETQ. The variable domain in full, with the rest retrieved from reference TRBV5-1 and TRBJ2-7, is KAGVTQTPRYLIKTRGQQVTLSCSPISGHRSVSWYQQTPGQGLQFLFEYFSETQRNKGNFPGRFSGRQFSNSRSEMNVSTLELGDSALYLCASSTPFDPPSYEQYFGPGTRLTVT.

The V call is TRBV7-8, the J call TRBJ1-2; possible D gene TRBD1, 6 bases. Trimming shortened V by 4 bases and J by 7 bases, and 22 bases separated the two germline ends. CDR3 size: 16 residues. Germline CDR1 and CDR2: SGHVS and FQNEAQ. The CDR3 DNA reads as TGTGCCAGCAGCTATTCAGCTAAGGGGGGAGCGAGTGGCTACACCTTC. Translated, it gives CASSYSAKGGASGYTF.

The chain joins TRBV6-5 to TRBJ2-3; D gene unclear. The CDR3 is 13 amino acids. The germline gives CDR1 MNHEY, CDR2 SVGAGI. Between the trimmed V and J ends, which lost 4 bases and 6 bases, there was a span of 11 bases. The CDR3 DNA reads TGTGCCAGCAGTTTAAAGGTTTGGGATACGCAGTATTTT. It encodes CASSLKVWDTQYF.

CDR3 sequence reads: CASSLLGQGVNYGYTF. The CDR3 DNA reads as TGTGCCAGCAGTTTATTAGGACAGGGGGTCAACTATGGCTACACCTTC. V usage is TRBV28 and J usage is TRBJ1-2, with 10 nucleotides matching TRBD1. The CDR3 length is 16 residues. Germline CDR1 MDHEN, CDR2 SYDVKM. With V trimmed by 1 base and J by 2 bases, 4 bases remained unmatched.

The chain has TRBV7-9 and TRBJ2-7; a weak D match, TRBD2 (5 bases). From germline, CDR1 is SEHNR and CDR2 FQNEAQ (reference sequence). The CDR3 has 16 amino acids. V lost 5 bases and J lost 2, with 19 bases in between. The CDR3 loop is CASSGAVWNTAYEQYF. CDR3 coding DNA: TGTGCCAGCAGCGGAGCGGTCTGGAACACGGCCTACGAGCAGTACTTC.

Details on this clone: The same CDR3 also results from other DNA sequences found in this sample. The V call is TRBV11-2, the J call TRBJ2-7; tentative D call: TRBD2 (6 bases). Trimming shortened V by 5 bases and J by 3 bases, and 11 bases separated the two germline ends. The CDR3 length is 13 residues. Germline V gene lookup returns CDR1 SGHAT and CDR2 FQNNGV. The CDR3 DNA is TGTGCCAGCAGCCTAGGGACTGGCTACGAGCAGTACTTC. It codes for CASSLGTGYEQYF.

This sequence joins TRBV5-1 and TRBJ2-7; a weak D match, TRBD2 (5 bases). The germline V gene encodes CDR1 SGHRS and CDR2 YFSETQ. CDR3 length: 14 amino acids. V lost 4 bases to trimming and J lost 4 bases, with 15 bases between them. This CDR3 reads CASSLDLGGYEQYF. The DNA for the CDR3 is TGCGCCAGCAGCCTCGACCTAGGCGGGTACGAGCAGTACTTC. The full variable domain, completed using reference TRBV5-1 and TRBJ2-7, is KAGVTQTPRYLIKTRGQQVTLSCSPISGHRSVSWYQQTPGQGLQFLFEYFSETQRNKGNFPGRFSGRQFSNSRSEMNVSTLELGDSALYLCASSLDLGGYEQYFGPGTRLTVT.

The chain joins TRBV6-5 to TRBJ2-3, with D uncertain. Germline CDR1 MNHEY, CDR2 SVGAGI. The V gene lost 6 bases and the J gene lost 6 bases, with 10 bases spanning the gap. This CDR3 region has 12 residues. Here the CDR3 DNA reads TGTGCCAGCAGATTCGATATGGATACGCAGTATTTT. This gives the protein CASRFDMDTQYF.